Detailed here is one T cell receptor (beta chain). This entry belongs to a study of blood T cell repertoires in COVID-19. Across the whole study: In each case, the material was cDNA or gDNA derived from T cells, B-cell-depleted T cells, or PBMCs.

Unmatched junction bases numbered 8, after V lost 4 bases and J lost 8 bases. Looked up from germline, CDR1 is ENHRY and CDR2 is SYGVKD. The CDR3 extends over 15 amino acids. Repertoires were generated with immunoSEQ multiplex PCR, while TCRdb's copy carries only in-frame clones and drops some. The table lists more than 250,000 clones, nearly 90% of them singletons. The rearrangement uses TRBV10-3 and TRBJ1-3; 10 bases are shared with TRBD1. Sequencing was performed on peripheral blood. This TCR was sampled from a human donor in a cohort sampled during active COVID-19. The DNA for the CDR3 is TGTGCCATCAGTGCACGACAGGGGGCTACTGACACCATATATTTT. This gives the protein CAISARQGATDTIYF.